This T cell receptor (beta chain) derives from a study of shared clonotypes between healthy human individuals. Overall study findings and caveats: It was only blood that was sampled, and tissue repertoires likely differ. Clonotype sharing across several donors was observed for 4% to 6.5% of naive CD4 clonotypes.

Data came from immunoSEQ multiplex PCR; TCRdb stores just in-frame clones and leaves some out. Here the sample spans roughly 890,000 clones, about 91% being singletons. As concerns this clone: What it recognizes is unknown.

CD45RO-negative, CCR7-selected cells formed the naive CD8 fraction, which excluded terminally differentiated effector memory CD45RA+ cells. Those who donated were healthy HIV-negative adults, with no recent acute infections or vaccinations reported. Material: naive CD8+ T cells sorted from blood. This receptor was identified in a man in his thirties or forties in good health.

The CDR3 region has the DNA TGCGCCAGCTCCCTCGTGAGGAGTGATGAAGCTTTCTTT. Amino acids: CASSLVRSDEAFF. The chain is built from TRBV5-1 and TRBJ1-1; D remains unclear. From germline, CDR1 is SGHRS and CDR2 YFSETQ. Trimming took 7 bases from V and 7 from J, leaving 17 bases between them. The CDR3 totals 13 residues. The entire variable domain, with the rest obtained from reference TRBV5-1 and TRBJ1-1, is as follows: KAGVTQTPRYLIKTRGQQVTLSCSPISGHRSVSWYQQTPGQGLQFLFEYFSETQRNKGNFPGRFSGRQFSNSRSEMNVSTLELGDSALYLCASSLVRSDEAFFGQGTRLTVV.